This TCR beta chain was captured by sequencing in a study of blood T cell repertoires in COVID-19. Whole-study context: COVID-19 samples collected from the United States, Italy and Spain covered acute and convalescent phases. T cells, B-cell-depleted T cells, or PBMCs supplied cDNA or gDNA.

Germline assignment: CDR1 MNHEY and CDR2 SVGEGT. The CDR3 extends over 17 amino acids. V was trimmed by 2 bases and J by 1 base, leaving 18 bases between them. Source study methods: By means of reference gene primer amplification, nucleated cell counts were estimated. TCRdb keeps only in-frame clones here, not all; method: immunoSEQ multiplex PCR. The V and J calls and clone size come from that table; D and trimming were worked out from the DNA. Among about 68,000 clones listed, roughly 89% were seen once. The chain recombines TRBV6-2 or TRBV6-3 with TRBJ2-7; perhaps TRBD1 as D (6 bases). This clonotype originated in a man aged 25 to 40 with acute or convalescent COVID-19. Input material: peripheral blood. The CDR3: CASSYPLNRASSYEQYF. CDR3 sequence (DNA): TGTGCCAGCAGTTACCCACTCAACAGGGCCTCTTCCTACGAGCAGTACTTC.